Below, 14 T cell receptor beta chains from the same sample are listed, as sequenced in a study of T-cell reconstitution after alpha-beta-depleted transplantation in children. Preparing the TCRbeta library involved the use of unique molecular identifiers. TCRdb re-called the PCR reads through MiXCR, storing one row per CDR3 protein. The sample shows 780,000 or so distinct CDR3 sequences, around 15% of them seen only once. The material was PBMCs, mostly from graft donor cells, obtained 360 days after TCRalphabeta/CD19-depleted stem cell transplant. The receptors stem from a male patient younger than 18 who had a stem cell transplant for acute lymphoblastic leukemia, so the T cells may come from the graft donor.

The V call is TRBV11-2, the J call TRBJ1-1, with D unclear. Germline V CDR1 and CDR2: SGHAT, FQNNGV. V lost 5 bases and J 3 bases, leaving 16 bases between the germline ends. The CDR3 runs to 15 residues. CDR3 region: CASSPVWVGYTEAFF. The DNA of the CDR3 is TGTGCCAGCAGCCCCGTGTGGGTGGGCTACACTGAAGCTTTCTTT.

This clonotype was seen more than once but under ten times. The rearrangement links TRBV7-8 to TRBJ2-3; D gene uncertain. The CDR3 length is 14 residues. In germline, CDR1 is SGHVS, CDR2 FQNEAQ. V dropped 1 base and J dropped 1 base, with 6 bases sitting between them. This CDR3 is CASSLEPGTDTQYF. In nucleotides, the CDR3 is TGTGCCAGCAGCTTAGAACCCGGCACAGATACGCAGTATTTT.

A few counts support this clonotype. CDR3 loop: CASSGTGETQYF. DNA of the CDR3: TGTGCCAGCAGCGGGACGGGGGAGACCCAGTACTTC. V gene TRBV7-6 combines with J gene TRBJ2-5; either TRBD1 or TRBD2 may fit D (5 bases each). The CDR3 runs 12 residues. Trimming took 5 bases from V and 5 from J, leaving 9 bases between them. The V gene's germline CDR1 is SGHVS and CDR2 FNYEAQ.

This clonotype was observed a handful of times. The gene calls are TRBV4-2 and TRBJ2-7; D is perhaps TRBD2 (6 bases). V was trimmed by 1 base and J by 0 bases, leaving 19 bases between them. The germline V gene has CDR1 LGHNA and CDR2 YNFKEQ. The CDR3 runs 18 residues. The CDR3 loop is CASSQVDLAESSSYEQYF. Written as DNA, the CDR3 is TGTGCCAGCAGCCAAGTCGACTTAGCGGAGTCTAGCTCCTACGAGCAGTACTTC.

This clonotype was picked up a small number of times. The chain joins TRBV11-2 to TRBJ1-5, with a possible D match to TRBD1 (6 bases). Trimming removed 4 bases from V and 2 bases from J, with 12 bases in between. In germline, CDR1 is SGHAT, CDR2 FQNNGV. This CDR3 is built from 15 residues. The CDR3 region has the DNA TGTGCCAGCAGCTCAGGGAGGACAGGCAATCAGCCCCAGCATTTT. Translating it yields CASSSGRTGNQPQHF.

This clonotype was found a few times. CDR3 in amino acids: CASSLLQVTEAFF. The DNA for the CDR3 is TGTGCCAGCAGCTTATTACAGGTTACTGAAGCTTTCTTT. This chain uses TRBV11-2 with TRBJ1-1, with D possibly matching TRBD1 (5 bases). V lost 2 bases, J lost 5 bases, and 9 bases lay in between. Germline assignment: CDR1 SGHAT and CDR2 FQNNGV. The CDR3 is made up of 13 amino acids.

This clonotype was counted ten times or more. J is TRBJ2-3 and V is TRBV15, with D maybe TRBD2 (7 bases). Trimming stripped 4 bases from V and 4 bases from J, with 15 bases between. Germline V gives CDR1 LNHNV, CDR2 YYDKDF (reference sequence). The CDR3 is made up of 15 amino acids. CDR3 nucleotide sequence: TGTGCCACCAGCAAGGGGGACTACAACTCAGATACGCAGTATTTT. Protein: CATSKGDYNSDTQYF. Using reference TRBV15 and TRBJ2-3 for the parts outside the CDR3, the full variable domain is DAMVIQNPRYQVTQFGKPVTLSCSQTLNHNVMYWYQQKSSQAPKLLFHYYDKDFNNEADTPDNFQSRRPNTSFCFLDIRSPGLGDTAMYLCATSKGDYNSDTQYFGPGTRLTVL.

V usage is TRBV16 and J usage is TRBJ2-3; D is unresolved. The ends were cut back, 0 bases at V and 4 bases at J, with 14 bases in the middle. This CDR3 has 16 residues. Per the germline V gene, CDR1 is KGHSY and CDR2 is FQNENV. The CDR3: CASSQSGGRNPDTQYF. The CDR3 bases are TGTGCCAGCAGCCAATCTGGCGGCAGGAACCCAGATACGCAGTATTTT.

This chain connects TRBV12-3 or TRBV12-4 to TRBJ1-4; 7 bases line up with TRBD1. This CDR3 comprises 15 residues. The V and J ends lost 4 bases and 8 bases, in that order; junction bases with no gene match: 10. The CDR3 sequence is CASSWGRGRREKLFF. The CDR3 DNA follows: TGTGCCAGCAGTTGGGGGAGGGGGCGGAGAGAAAAACTGTTTTTT.

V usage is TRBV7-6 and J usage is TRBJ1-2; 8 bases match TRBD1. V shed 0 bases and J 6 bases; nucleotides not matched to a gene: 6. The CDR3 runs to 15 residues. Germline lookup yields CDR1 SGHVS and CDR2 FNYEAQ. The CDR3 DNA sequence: TGTGCCAGCAGCTTAGCAGACAGGGGCTGGGATGGCTACACCTTC. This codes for CASSLADRGWDGYTF.

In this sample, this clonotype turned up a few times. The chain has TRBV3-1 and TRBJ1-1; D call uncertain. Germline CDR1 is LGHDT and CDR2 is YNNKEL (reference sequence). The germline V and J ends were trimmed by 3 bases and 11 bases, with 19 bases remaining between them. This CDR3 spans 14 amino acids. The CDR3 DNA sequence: TGTGCCAGCAGCCAGAATCATGACGGTGTCCTGGCTTTCTTT. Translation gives CASSQNHDGVLAFF.

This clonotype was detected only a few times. The CDR3, as DNA: TGTGCCAGTAGTATTTTCGGGAGCTCCTACGAGCAGTACTTC. As protein: CASSIFGSSYEQYF. This chain uses TRBV19 with TRBJ2-7; D might be TRBD2 (6 bases). Germline V CDR1 and CDR2: LNHDA, SQIVND (reference sequence). The ends were cut back, 3 bases at V and 0 bases at J, with 9 bases in the middle. The CDR3 spans 14 residues.

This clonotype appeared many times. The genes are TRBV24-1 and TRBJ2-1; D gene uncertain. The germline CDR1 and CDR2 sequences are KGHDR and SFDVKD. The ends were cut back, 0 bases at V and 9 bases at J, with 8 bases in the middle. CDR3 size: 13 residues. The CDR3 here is CATSDLKATEQFF. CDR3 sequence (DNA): TGTGCCACCAGTGATTTGAAGGCTACTGAGCAGTTCTTC.

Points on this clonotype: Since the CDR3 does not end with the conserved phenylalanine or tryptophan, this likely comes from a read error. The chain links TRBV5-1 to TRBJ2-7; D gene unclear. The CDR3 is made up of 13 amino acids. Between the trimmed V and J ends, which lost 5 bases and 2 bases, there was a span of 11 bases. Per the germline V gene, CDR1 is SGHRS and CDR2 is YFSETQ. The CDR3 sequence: CASRFTETYEQYY. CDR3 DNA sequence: TGCGCCAGCAGGTTTACGGAAACCTACGAGCAGTACTAC.